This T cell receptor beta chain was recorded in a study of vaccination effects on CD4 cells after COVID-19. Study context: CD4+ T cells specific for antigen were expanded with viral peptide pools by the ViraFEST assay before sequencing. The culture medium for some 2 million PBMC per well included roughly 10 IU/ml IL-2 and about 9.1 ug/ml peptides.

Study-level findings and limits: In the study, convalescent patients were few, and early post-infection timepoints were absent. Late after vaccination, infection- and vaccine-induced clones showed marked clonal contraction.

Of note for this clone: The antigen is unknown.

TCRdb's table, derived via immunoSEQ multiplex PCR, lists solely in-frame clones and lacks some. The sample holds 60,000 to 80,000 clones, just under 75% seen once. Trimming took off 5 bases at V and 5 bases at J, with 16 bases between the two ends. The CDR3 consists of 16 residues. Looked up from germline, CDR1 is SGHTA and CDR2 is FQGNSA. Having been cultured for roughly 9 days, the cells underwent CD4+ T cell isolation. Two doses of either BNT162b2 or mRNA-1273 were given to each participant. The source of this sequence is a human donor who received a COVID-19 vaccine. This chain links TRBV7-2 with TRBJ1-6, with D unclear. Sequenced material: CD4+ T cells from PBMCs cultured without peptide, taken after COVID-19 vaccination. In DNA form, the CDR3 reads TGTGCCAGCAGCCTAGACCCGGGCAGGAATAATTCACCCCTCCACTTT. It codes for CASSLDPGRNNSPLHF. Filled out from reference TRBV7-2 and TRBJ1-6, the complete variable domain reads GAGVSQSPSNKVTEKGKDVELRCDPISGHTALYWYRQSLGQGLEFLIYFQGNSAPDKSGLPSDRFSAERTGGSVSTLTIQRTQQEDSAVYLCASSLDPGRNNSPLHFGNGTRLTVT.